These 10 T cell receptor beta chains were all obtained from the same sample, sequenced in a study of OX40 agonist ivuxolimab in advanced cancers. Assay used: immunoSEQ multiplex PCR; TCRdb lists only in-frame clones, some missing. The data show about 17,000 clones, about 90% seen once. Here the sequenced sample was CD4+ or CD8+ T cells sorted from blood, taken in a trial of the OX40 agonist ivuxolimab. All receptors come from an adult with an advanced solid tumor such as melanoma, head and neck, liver or kidney cancer.

This sequence joins TRBV6-6 and TRBJ2-1; D unresolved. The CDR3 has 15 amino acids. Germline CDR1 and CDR2: MNHNY and SVGAGI (reference sequence). V was clipped by 0 bases and J by 6 bases, with 12 bases between them. CDR3: CASSYSAGRTNEQFF. The CDR3 DNA is TGTGCCAGCAGTTACTCAGCTGGCCGAACCAATGAGCAGTTCTTC.

V usage is TRBV10-3 and J usage is TRBJ2-7; 9 nucleotides align to TRBD1. With 3 bases clipped from V and 4 bases from J, the junction kept 4 bases outside the gene matches. The CDR3 has 14 residues. Germline V gives CDR1 ENHRY, CDR2 SYGVKD. Written as DNA, the CDR3 is TGTGCCATCAGTGAACCGGGACAGGGTTACGAGCAGTACTTC. This codes for CAISEPGQGYEQYF.

V gene TRBV27 combines with J gene TRBJ2-7; 9 nucleotides agree with TRBD1. The germline V gene encodes CDR1 MNHEY and CDR2 SMNVEV (reference sequence). The V segment lost 4 bases and the J segment 8 bases; nucleotides outside the gene matches: 6. This CDR3 is built from 13 residues. CDR3 protein: CASSSYGTGQQYF. The CDR3 coding sequence is TGTGCCAGCAGTTCGTATGGGACAGGGCAGCAGTACTTC.

V usage is TRBV19 and J usage is TRBJ1-2; the match to TRBD1 covers 8 bases. There are 16 residues in the CDR3. Germline V gives CDR1 LNHDA, CDR2 SQIVND (reference sequence). Trimming removed 5 bases from V and 4 bases from J; junction bases left unmatched: 12. CDR3 DNA: TGTGCCAGTAGTTGGGCAGGGGGCGCGTCCGGCTATGGCTACACCTTC. Amino acids: CASSWAGGASGYGYTF.

V gene TRBV10-2 combines with J gene TRBJ1-2; possibly TRBD1 for D (5 bases). CDR3 size: 15 residues. The germline gives CDR1 WSHSY, CDR2 SAAADI. Trimming left V 11 bases short and J 4 bases short, with 23 bases between. CDR3 DNA: TGCGCCTCAGGGAGGACCATCCACCCCTTCTATGGCTACACCTTC. It yields the protein CASGRTIHPFYGYTF.

This chain joins TRBV30 and TRBJ1-6; D gene unclear. Germline V gene lookup returns CDR1 GTSNPN and CDR2 SVGIG (reference sequence). The CDR3 runs 12 residues. Trimming left V 8 bases short and J 8 bases short, with 13 bases between. Written as DNA, the CDR3 is TGTGCCGGCTTAACCGGCGATTCACCCCTCCACTTT. It encodes CAGLTGDSPLHF.

A note on this clone: A junction boundary mismatches the germline segment, possibly from a read error. The genes are TRBV4-1 and TRBJ1-1; D ambiguous. The CDR3 runs 13 residues. CDR1 MGHRA and CDR2 YSYEKL come from the germline V gene. The CDR3 coding sequence is TGCGCCAGCAGACAAGAACTAGGGACTGAAGCTTTCTTT. Protein: CASRQELGTEAFF.

The genes are TRBV27 and TRBJ1-1; D is ambiguous. Trimming pared 1 base from V and 1 base from J, leaving 4 bases between. The CDR3 is 13 amino acids. Germline loops: CDR1 MNHEY, CDR2 SMNVEV (reference sequence). The CDR3 DNA reads TGTGCCAGCAGTTTATTCGGGAACACTGAAGCTTTCTTT. Its protein is CASSLFGNTEAFF.

V is TRBV4-1 and J is TRBJ1-2, with D possibly being TRBD1 (5 bases). V lost 0 bases and J lost 2, with 10 bases in between. CDR1 and CDR2 (germline): MGHRA, YSYEKL. The CDR3 is made up of 15 amino acids. The CDR3 is CASSQDMPGNYGYTF. The DNA for the CDR3 is TGCGCCAGCAGCCAAGATATGCCAGGGAACTATGGCTACACCTTC.

V gene TRBV9 combines with J gene TRBJ1-2; 8 nucleotides align to TRBD1. This CDR3 is 17 amino acids long. Germline CDR1 SGDLS, CDR2 YYNGEE. Losses at the gene ends were 0 bases for V and 0 bases for J; bases not matched to a gene: 7. This CDR3 is CASSVARDRPTNYGYTF. Written as DNA, the CDR3 is TGTGCCAGCAGCGTAGCTCGGGACAGGCCTACTAACTATGGCTACACCTTC. The full variable domain, rest sourced from reference TRBV9 and TRBJ1-2, is DSGVTQTPKHLITATGQRVTLRCSPRSGDLSVYWYQQSLDQGLQFLIQYYNGEERAKGNILERFSAQQFPDLHSELNLSSLELGDSALYFCASSVARDRPTNYGYTFGSGTRLTVV.